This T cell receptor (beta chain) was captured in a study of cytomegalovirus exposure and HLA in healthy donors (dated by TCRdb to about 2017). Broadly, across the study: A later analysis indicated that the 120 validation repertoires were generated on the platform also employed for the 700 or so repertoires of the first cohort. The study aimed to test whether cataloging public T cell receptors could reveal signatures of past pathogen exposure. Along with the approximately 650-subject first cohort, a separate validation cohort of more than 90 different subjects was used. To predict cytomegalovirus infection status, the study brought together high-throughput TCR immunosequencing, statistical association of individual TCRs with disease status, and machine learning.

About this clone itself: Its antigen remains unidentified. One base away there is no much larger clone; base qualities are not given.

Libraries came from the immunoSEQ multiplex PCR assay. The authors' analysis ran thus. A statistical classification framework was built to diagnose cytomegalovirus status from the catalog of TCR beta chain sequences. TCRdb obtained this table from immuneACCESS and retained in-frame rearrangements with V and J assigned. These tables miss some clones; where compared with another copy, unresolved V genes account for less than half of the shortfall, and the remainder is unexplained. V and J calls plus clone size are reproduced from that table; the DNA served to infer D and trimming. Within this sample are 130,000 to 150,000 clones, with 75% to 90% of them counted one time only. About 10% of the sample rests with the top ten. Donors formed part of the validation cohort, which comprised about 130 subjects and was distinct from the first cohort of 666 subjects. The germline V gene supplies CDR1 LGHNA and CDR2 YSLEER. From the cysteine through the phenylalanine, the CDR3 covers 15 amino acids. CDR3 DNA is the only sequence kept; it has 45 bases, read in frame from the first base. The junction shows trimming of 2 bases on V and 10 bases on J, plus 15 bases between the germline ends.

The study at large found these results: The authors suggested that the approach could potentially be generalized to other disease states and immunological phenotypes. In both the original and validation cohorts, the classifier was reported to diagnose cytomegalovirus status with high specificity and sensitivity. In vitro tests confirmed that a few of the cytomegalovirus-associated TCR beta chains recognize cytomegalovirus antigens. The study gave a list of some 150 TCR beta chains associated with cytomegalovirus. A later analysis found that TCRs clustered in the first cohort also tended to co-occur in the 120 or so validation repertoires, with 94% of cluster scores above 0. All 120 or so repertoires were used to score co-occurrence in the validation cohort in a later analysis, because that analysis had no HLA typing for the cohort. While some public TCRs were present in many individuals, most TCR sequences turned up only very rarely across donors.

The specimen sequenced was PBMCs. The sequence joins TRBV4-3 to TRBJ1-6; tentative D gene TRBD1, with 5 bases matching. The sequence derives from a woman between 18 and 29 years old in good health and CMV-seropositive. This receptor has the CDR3 CASSQKQAFRSPLHF. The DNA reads TGCGCCAGCAGCCAAAAACAGGCCTTCCGATCACCCCTCCACTTT.